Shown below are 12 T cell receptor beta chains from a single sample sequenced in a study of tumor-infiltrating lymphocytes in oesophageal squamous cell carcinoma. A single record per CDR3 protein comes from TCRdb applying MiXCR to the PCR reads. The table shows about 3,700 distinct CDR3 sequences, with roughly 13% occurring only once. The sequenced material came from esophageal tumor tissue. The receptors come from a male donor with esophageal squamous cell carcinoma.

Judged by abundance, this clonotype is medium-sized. CDR3 sequence: CASSLTNTEAFF. Written as DNA, the CDR3 is TGTGCCAGCAGCTTGACGAACACTGAAGCTTTCTTT. This chain uses TRBV11-3 with TRBJ1-1, with unresolved D. The length of the CDR3 is 12 residues. V was shortened by 3 bases and J by 1 base, with 3 bases between the two germline ends. Germline V CDR1 and CDR2: SGHNT, YENEEA.

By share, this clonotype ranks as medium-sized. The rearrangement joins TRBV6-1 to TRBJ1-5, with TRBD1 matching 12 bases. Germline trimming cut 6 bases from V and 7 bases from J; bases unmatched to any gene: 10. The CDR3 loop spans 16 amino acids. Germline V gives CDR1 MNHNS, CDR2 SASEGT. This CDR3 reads CASSPRDRGLRQPQHF. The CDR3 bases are TGTGCCAGCAGCCCCCGGGACAGGGGGCTGAGACAGCCCCAGCATTTT.

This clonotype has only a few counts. This CDR3 reads CASSEASGGAGELYF. The CDR3 DNA sequence: TGTGCCAGCAGTGAAGCTAGCGGGGGGGCCGGGGAGCTGTATTTT. The V gene is TRBV6-1, the J gene TRBJ2-3; 11 bases line up with TRBD2. Unmatched junction bases numbered 10, after V lost 0 bases and J lost 14 bases. Germline-derived CDR1 and CDR2 are MNHNS and SASEGT. The CDR3 is made up of 15 amino acids.

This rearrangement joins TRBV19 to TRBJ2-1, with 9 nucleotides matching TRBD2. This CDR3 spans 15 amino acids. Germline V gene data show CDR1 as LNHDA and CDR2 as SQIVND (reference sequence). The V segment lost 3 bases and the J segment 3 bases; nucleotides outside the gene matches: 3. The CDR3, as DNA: TGTGCCAGTAGTATTAGCGGGGGCCACTACAATGAGCAGTTCTTC. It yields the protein CASSISGGHYNEQFF. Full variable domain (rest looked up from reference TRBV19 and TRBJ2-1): DGGITQSPKYLFRKEGQNVTLSCEQNLNHDAMYWYRQDPGQGLRLIYYSQIVNDFQKGDIAEGYSVSREKKESFPLTVTSAQKNPTAFYLCASSISGGHYNEQFFGPGTRLTVL.

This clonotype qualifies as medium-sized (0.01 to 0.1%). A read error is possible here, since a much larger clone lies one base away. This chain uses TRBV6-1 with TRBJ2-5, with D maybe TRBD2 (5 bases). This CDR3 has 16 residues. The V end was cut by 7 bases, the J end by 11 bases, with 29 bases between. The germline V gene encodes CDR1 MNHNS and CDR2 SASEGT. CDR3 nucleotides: TGTGCCAGCACTGGTAAGGTCCCGGGGTCCTACAATGAGCAGTACTTC. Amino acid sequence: CASTGKVPGSYNEQYF.

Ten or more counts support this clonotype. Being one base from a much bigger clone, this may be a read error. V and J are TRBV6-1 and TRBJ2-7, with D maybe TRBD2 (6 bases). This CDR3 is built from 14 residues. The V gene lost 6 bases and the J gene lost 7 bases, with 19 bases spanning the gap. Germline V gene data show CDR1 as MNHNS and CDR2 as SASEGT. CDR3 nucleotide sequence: TGTGCCAGCAGGATAGCGGCCAACAACAATGAGCAGTACTTC. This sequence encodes CASRIAANNNEQYF.

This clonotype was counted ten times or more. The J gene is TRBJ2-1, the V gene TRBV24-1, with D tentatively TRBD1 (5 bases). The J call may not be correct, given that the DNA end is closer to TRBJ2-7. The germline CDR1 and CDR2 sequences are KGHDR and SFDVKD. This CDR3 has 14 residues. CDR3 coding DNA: TGTGCCACCAGTCCCCAGGGTTCCTACAATGAGCAGTACTTC. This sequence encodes CATSPQGSYNEQYF.

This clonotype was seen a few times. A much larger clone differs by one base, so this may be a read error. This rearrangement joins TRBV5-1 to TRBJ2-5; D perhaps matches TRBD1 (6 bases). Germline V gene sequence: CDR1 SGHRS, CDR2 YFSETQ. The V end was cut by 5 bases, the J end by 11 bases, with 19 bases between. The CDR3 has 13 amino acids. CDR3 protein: CASRTGTRHEQYF. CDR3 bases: TGCGCCAGCAGGACAGGCACCCGCCATGAGCAGTACTTC. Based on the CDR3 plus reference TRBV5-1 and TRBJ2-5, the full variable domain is KAGVTQTPRYLIKTRGQQVTLSCSPISGHRSVSWYQQTPGQGLQFLFEYFSETQRNKGNFPGRFSGRQFSNSRSEMNVSTLELGDSALYLCASRTGTRHEQYFGPGTRLLVL.

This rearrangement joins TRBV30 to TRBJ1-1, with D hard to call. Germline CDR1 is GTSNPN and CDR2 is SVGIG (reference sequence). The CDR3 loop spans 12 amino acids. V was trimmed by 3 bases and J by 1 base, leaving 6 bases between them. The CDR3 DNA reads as TGTGCCTGGAGGGCCACGAACACTGAAGCTTTCTTT. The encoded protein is CAWRATNTEAFF.

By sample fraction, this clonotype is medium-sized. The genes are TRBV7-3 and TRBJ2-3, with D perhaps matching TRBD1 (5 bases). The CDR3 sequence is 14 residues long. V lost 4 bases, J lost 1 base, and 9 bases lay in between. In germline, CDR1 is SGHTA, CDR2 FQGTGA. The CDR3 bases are TGTGCCAGCAGCTCAGGGTTAGGCACAGATACGCAGTATTTT. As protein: CASSSGLGTDTQYF.

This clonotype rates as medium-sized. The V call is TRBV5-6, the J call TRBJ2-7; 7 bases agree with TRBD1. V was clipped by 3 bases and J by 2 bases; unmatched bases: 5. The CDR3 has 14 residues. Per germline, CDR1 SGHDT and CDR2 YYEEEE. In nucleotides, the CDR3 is TGTGCCAGCAGCTGGGGACAGATCACCTACGAGCAGTACTTC. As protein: CASSWGQITYEQYF.

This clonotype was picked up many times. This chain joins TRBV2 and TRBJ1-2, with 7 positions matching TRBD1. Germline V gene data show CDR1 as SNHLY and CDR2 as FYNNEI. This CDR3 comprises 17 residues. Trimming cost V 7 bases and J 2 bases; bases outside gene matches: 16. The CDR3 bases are TGTGCCAGCACCAGCAGGGACAGAGGTTTTTTCAACTATGGCTACACCTTC. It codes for CASTSRDRGFFNYGYTF.